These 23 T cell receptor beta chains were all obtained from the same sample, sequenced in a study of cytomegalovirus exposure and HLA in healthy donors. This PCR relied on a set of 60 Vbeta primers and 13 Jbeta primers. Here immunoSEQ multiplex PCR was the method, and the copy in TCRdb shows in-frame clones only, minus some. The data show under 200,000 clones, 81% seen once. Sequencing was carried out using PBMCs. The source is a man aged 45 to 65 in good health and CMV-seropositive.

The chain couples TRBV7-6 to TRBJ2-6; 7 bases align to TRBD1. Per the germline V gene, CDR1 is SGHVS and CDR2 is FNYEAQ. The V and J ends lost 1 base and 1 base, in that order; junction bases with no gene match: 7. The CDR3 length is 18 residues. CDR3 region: CASSLVGGQKSGANVLTF. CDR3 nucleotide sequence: TGTGCCAGCAGCTTAGTTGGGGGACAGAAGTCTGGGGCCAACGTCCTGACTTTC.

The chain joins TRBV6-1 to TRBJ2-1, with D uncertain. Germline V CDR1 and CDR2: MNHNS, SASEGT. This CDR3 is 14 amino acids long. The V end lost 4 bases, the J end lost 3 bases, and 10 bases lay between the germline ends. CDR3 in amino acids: CASSGATVYNEQFF. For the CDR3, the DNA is TGTGCCAGCAGTGGGGCTACAGTCTACAATGAGCAGTTCTTC.

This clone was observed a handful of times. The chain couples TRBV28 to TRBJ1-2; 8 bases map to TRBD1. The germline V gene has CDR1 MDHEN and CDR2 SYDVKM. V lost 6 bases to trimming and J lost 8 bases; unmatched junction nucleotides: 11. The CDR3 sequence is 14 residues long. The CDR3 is CASSLWQGARGYTF. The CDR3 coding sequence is TGTGCCAGCAGCCTCTGGCAGGGGGCGCGGGGCTACACCTTC.

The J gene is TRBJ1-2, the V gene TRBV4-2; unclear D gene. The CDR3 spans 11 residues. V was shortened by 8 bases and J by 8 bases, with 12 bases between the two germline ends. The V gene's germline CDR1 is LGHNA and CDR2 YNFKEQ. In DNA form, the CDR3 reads TGTGCCAGCCACGAGGGAAGGGGCTACACCTTC. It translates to CASHEGRGYTF.

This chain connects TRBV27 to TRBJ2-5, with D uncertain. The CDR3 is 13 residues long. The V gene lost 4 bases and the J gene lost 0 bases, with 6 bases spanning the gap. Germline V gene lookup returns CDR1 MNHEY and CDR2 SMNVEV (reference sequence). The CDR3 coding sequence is TGTGCCAGCAGTTGGAGCGACCAAGAGACCCAGTACTTC. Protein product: CASSWSDQETQYF.

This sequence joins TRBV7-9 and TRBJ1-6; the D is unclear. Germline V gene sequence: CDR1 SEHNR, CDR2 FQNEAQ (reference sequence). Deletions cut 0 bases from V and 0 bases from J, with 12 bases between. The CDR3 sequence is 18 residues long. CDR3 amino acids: CASSLALVEPSYNSPLHF. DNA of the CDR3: TGTGCCAGCAGCTTAGCCCTGGTGGAGCCCTCCTATAATTCACCCCTCCACTTT.

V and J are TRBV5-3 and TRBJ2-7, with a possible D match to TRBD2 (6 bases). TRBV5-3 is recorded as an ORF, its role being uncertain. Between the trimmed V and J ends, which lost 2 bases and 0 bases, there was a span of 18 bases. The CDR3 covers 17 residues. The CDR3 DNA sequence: TGTGCCAGAAGCTTCGATTCCCCGGGGCGGGACTCCTACGAGCAGTACTTC. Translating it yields CARSFDSPGRDSYEQYF.

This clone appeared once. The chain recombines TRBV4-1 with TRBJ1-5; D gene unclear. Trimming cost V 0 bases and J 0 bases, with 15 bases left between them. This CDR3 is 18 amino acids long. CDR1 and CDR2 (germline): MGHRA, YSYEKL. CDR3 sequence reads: CASSQDLIETYSNQPQHF. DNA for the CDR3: TGCGCCAGCAGCCAAGATCTAATCGAAACTTATAGCAATCAGCCCCAGCATTTT.

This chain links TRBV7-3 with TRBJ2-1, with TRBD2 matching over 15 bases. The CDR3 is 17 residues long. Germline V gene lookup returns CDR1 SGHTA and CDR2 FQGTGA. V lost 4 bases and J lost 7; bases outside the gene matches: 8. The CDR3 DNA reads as TGTGCCAGCAGCTCAAGAAAAGGGACTAGCGGGGGGAATGAGCAGTTCTTC. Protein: CASSSRKGTSGGNEQFF.

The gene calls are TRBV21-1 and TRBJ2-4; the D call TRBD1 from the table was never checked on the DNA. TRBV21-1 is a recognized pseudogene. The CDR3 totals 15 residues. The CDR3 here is CASSKAGRGQNIQYF. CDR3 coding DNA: TGTGCCAGCAGCAAAGCGGGCAGGGGGCAAAACATTCAGTACTTC.

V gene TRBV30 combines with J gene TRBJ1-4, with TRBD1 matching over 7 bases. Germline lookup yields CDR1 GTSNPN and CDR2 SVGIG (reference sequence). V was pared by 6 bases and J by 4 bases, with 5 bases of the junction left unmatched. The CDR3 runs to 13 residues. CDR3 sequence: CACRDRDNEKLFF. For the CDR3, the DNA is TGTGCCTGCCGGGACAGAGATAATGAAAAACTGTTTTTT.

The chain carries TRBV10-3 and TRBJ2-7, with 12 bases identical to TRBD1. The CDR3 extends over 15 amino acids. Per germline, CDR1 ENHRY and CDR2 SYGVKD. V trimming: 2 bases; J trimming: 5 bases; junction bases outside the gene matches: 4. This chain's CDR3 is CAISEPGQGANEQYF. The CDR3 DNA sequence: TGTGCCATCAGTGAGCCGGGACAGGGGGCAAACGAGCAGTACTTC.

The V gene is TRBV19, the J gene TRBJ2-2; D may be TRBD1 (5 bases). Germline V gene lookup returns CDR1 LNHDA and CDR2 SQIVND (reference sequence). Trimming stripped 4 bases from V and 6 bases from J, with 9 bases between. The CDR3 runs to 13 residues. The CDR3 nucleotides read TGTGCCAGTAGTACGCAGGGTGCCGGGGAGCTGTTTTTT. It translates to CASSTQGAGELFF.

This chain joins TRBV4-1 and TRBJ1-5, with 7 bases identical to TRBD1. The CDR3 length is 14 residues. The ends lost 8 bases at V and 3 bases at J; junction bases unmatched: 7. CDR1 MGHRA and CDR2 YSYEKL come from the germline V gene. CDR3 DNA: TGCGCCAGCGCCGACAGGGTGTACAATCAGCCCCAGCATTTT. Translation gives CASADRVYNQPQHF.

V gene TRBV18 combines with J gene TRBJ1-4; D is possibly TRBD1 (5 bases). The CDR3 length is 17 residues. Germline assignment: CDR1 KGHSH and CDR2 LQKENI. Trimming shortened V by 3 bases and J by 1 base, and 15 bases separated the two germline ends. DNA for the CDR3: TGTGCCAGCTCACCCTGGCAGGGCGGCGGAACTAATGAAAAACTGTTTTTT. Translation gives CASSPWQGGGTNEKLFF.

As DNA, the CDR3 is TGTGCCGGGGGACTGGAAGAGACCCAGTACTTC. Amino acids: CAGGLEETQYF. The chain links TRBV2 to TRBJ2-5; perhaps TRBD2 as D (6 bases). The CDR3 runs to 11 residues. The V and J ends lost 11 bases and 3 bases respectively, with 10 bases between them. CDR1 and CDR2 (germline): SNHLY, FYNNEI. Variable domain in full (rest from reference TRBV2 and TRBJ2-5): EPEVTQTPSHQVTQMGQEVILRCVPISNHLYFYWYRQILGQKVEFLVSFYNNEISEKSEIFDDQFSVERPDGSNFTLKIRSTKLEDSAMYFCAGGLEETQYFGPGTRLLVL.

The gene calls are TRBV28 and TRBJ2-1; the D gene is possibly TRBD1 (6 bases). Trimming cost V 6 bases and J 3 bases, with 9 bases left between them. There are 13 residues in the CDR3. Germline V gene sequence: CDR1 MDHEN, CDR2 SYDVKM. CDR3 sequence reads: CASSPGDYNEQFF. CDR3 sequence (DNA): TGTGCCAGCAGCCCAGGGGACTACAATGAGCAGTTCTTC.

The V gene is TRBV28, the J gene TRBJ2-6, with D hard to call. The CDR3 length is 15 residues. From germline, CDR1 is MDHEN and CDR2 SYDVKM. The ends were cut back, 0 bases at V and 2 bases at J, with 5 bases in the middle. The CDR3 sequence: CASSLWSTGANVLTF. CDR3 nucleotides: TGTGCCAGCAGTTTATGGTCCACTGGGGCCAACGTCCTGACTTTC.

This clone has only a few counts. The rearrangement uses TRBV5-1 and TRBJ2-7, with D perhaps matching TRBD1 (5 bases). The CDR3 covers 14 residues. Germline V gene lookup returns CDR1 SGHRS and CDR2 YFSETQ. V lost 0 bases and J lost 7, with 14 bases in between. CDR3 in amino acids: CASSLGQGSREQYF. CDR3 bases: TGCGCCAGCAGCTTGGGGCAGGGTTCTAGGGAGCAGTACTTC.

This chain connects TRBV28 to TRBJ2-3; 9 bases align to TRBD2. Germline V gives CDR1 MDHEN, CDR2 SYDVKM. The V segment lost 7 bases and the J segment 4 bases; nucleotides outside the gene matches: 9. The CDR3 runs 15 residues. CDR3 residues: CASNERGAGSDTQYF. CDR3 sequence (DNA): TGTGCCAGCAATGAGCGGGGGGCGGGGTCAGATACGCAGTATTTT. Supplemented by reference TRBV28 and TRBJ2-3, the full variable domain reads DVKVTQSSRYLVKRTGEKVFLECVQDMDHENMFWYRQDPGLGLRLIYFSYDVKMKEKGDIPEGYSVSREKKERFSLILESASTNQTSMYLCASNERGAGSDTQYFGPGTRLTVL.

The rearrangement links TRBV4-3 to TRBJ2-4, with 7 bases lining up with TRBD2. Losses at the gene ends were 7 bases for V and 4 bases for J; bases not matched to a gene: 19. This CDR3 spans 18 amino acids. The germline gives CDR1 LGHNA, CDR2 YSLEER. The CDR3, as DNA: TGCGCCAGCAAGAAGACTCTGGGGGAGGGTCTCGAGAAAAACATTCAGTACTTC. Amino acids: CASKKTLGEGLEKNIQYF.

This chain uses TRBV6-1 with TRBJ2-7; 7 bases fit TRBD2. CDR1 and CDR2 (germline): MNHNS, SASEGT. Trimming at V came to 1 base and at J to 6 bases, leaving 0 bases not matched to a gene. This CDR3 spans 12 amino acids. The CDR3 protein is CASSEGGGEQYF. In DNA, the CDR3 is TGTGCCAGCAGTGAAGGGGGGGGCGAGCAGTACTTC.

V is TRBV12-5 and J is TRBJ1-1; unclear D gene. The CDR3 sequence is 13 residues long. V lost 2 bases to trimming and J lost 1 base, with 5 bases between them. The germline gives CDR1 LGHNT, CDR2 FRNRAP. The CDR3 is CASGLNTNTEAFF. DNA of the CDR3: TGTGCTAGTGGTTTGAACACGAACACTGAAGCTTTCTTT. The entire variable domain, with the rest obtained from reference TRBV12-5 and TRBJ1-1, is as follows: DARVTQTPRHKVTEMGQEVTMRCQPILGHNTVFWYRQTMMQGLELLAYFRNRAPLDDSGMPKDRFSAEMPDATLATLKIQPSEPRDSAVYFCASGLNTNTEAFFGQGTRLTVV.